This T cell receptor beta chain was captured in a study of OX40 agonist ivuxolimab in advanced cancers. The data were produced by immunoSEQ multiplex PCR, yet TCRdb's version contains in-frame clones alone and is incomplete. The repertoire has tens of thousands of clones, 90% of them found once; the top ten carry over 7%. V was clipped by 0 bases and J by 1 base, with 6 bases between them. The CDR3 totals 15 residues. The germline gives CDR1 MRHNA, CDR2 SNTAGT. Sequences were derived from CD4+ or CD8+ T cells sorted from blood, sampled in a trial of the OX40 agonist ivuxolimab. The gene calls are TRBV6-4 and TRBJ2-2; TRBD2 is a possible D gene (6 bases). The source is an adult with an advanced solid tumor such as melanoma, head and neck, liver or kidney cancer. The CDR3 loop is CASSDSSGNTGELFF. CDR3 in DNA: TGTGCCAGCAGTGACTCTAGCGGGAACACCGGGGAGCTGTTTTTT.